A selection of T cell receptor beta chains follows, all from one sample in a study of beta chain features in type 1 diabetes. Measured with immunoSEQ multiplex PCR; TCRdb has only the in-frame clones, and not every one. The repertoire includes just over 150,000 clones, around 10% of them detected once, and roughly 2% sits in the top ten. The sample comprised central memory CD4+ T cells from blood. Source of these receptors: a man between 18 and 29 years old in good health. The CDR3 runs from the conserved cysteine through the conserved F or W. Each record gives: V gene, D gene, J gene, clone size, CDR3 protein, CDR3 DNA. A D gene is named only where the DNA matches it firmly. A row's size may be missing; if present it is once, few, many or a size class.

TRBV5-6	.	TRBJ1-2	few	CASSVYRAGYTF	TGTGCCAGCAGCGTATACAGGGCCGGCTACACCTTC
TRBV10-3	TRBD1	TRBJ1-4	few	CAIRPGQGSEKLFF	TGTGCCATCAGGCCGGGACAGGGGAGTGAAAAACTGTTTTTT
TRBV7-2	.	TRBJ1-3	.	CASSLWLISGNTIYF	TGTGCCAGCAGCTTATGGTTAATCTCTGGAAACACCATATATTTT
TRBV4-3	.	TRBJ2-3	.	CASSQDFPRDTQYF	TGCGCCAGCAGCCAAGATTTCCCCAGAGATACGCAGTATTTT
TRBV6-6	.	TRBJ2-7	.	CASSYVNEQYF	TGTGCCAGCAGTTACGTCAACGAGCAGTACTTC
TRBV7-2	.	TRBJ1-5	few	CASSSQGAISPSIF	.
TRBV4-1	.	TRBJ1-1	few	CASSRVQGKNTEAFF	TGCGCCAGCAGCCGAGTACAGGGAAAGAACACTGAAGCTTTCTTT
TRBV19	.	TRBJ2-2	few	CATWDLTGELFF	TGTGCCACCTGGGACTTAACCGGGGAGCTGTTTTTT
TRBV29-1	TRBD1	TRBJ2-5	few	CSVGLPGQEETQYF	TGCAGCGTTGGGCTCCCGGGACAGGAAGAGACCCAGTACTTC
TRBV7-2	.	TRBJ2-1	.	CASSLDHEQFF	TGTGCCAGCAGCTTAGATCATGAGCAGTTCTTC
TRBV4-2	TRBD1	TRBJ1-6	many	CASSQEATGFNSPLHF	TGTGCCAGCAGCCAAGAGGCGACAGGGTTTAACTCACCCCTCCACTTT
TRBV9	TRBD1	TRBJ1-2	.	CASSVGQGESGYTF	TGTGCCAGCAGCGTAGGGCAGGGGGAGAGTGGCTACACCTTC
TRBV29-1	.	TRBJ1-1	few	CSAGDNTEAFF	TGCAGCGCCGGAGATAACACTGAAGCTTTCTTT
TRBV28	TRBD1	TRBJ1-5	few	CASSRGQTRQPQHF	TGTGCCAGCAGTCGGGGACAGACGAGACAGCCCCAGCATTTT
TRBV7-3	.	TRBJ2-4	few	CASSLTSAQAKNIQYF	TGTGCCAGCAGCTTAACGTCAGCACAGGCCAAAAACATTCAGTACTTC
TRBV9	TRBD1	TRBJ2-1	.	CASSSRDRGLDEQFF	TGTGCCAGCAGCAGCCGGGACAGGGGGCTGGATGAGCAGTTCTTC
TRBV2	.	TRBJ1-2	.	CASSEWGVYGYTF	TGTGCCAGCAGTGAATGGGGAGTATATGGCTACACCTTC
TRBV9	.	TRBJ2-7	few	CASSARSYEQYF	TGTGCCAGCAGCGCGCGCTCCTACGAGCAGTACTTC
TRBV4-1	TRBD1	TRBJ2-5	few	CASSQGLTGGRETQYF	TGCGCCAGCAGCCAAGGGCTAACAGGGGGCAGGGAGACCCAGTACTTC
TRBV25-1	.	TRBJ2-1	few	CASRKTGYNEQFF	TGTGCCAGCAGAAAGACAGGCTACAATGAGCAGTTCTTC
TRBV5-1	.	TRBJ2-7	few	CASSLAEEGAAYEQYF	TGCGCCAGCAGCTTGGCCGAGGAGGGGGCTGCCTACGAGCAGTACTTC
TRBV2	.	TRBJ2-4	.	CASKRDTKNIQYF	TGTGCCAGCAAGCGGGACACCAAAAACATTCAGTACTTC
TRBV2	.	TRBJ1-6	.	CASRTGSSYNSPLHF	TGTGCCAGCAGAACAGGAAGCTCCTATAATTCACCCCTCCACTTT
TRBV10-3	.	TRBJ1-5	.	CAISENSNQPQHF	TGTGCCATCAGTGAGAACTCAAATCAGCCCCAGCATTTT
TRBV7-2	.	TRBJ2-2	few	CASSYRPGAGGELFF	TGTGCCAGCAGCTATAGGCCTGGGGCCGGCGGGGAGCTGTTTTTT
TRBV9	TRBD1	TRBJ2-1	.	CASSVMGDSYNEQFF	TGTGCCAGCAGCGTGATGGGGGACAGCTACAATGAGCAGTTCTTC
TRBV5-1	TRBD2	TRBJ2-7	few	CASSSRTSTSGSSYEQYF	TGCGCCAGCAGCTCCCGCACCTCGACTAGCGGTAGCTCCTACGAGCAGTACTTC
TRBV28	.	TRBJ2-4	.	CASSLQGGQNIQYF	TGTGCCAGCAGTTTACAGGGGGGTCAAAACATTCAGTACTTC
TRBV5-6	.	TRBJ2-3	.	CASSLHRTDTQYF	TGTGCCAGCAGCTTACACCGCACAGATACGCAGTATTTT
TRBV10-3	TRBD2	TRBJ2-1	few	CAIRPGLAGAVHNEQFF	TGTGCCATCAGGCCGGGACTAGCGGGGGCCGTACACAATGAGCAGTTCTTC
TRBV6-1	TRBD2	TRBJ2-1	.	CASPQREGGEQFF	TGTGCCAGCCCACAGAGGGAGGGAGGGGAGCAGTTCTTC
TRBV11-2	TRBD1	TRBJ2-3	many	CASSLGGQVVGTDTQYF	TGTGCCAGCAGCTTAGGAGGACAGGTGGTTGGTACAGATACGCAGTATTTT
TRBV7-9	TRBD1	TRBJ2-3	few	CASSFPSPGQGSQDTQYF	TGTGCCAGCAGCTTTCCCTCTCCGGGACAGGGTTCCCAAGATACGCAGTATTTT
TRBV5-1	.	TRBJ2-5	.	CASSRLTGPQETQYF	TGCGCCAGCAGCCGCCTTACAGGGCCCCAAGAGACCCAGTACTTC
TRBV27	.	TRBJ1-1	few	CASSLSNKLNTEAFF	TGTGCCAGCAGTTTATCGAATAAGCTGAACACTGAAGCTTTCTTT
TRBV5-4	.	TRBJ2-7	.	CASSLDGGGLYEQYF	TGTGCCAGCAGCTTGGACGGCGGGGGCCTCTACGAGCAGTACTTC
TRBV30	.	TRBJ2-3	few	CAWSVTGTSTDTQYF	TGTGCCTGGAGTGTCACAGGGACTAGCACAGATACGCAGTATTTT